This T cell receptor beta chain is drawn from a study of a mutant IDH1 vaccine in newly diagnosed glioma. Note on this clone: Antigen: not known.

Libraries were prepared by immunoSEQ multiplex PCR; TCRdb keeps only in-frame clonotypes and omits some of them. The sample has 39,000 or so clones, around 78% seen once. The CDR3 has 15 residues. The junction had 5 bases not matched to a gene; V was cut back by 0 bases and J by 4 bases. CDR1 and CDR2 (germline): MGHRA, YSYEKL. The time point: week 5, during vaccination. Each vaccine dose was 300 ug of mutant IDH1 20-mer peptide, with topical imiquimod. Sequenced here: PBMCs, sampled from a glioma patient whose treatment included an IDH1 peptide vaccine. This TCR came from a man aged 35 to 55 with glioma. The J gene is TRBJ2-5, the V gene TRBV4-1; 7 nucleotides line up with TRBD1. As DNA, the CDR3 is TGCGCCAGCAGCCAAGATAGGGGGCGCTTAGAGACCCAGTACTTC. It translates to CASSQDRGRLETQYF.